Shown below are 18 T cell receptor beta chains from a single sample sequenced in a study of CD8 T cells in ankylosing spondylitis. Study findings and constraints: One TCR beta motif, made up of seven to nine highly homologous variants, appeared characteristic of ankylosing spondylitis blood.

TCRdb analysed the 5' RACE reads with MiXCR anew, one entry per CDR3 protein. The table includes more than 650,000 distinct CDR3 sequences, 10% to 15% detected once. These receptors lack a known antigen. Sequenced material: blood, either unsorted or a sorted T cell fraction (not recorded which). The receptor set was obtained from a male donor with ankylosing spondylitis.

This clonotype occurred a few times. The chain combines TRBV6-1 with TRBJ2-7; 7 bases line up with TRBD1. Trimming at V came to 1 base and at J to 3 bases, leaving 3 bases not matched to a gene. The V gene's germline CDR1 is MNHNS and CDR2 SASEGT. CDR3 length: 14 amino acids. The CDR3 nucleotides are TGTGCCAGCAGTGAAGGTCCAGGGGGCTACGAGCAGTACTTC. Amino acid sequence: CASSEGPGGYEQYF.

This chain uses TRBV7-6 with TRBJ2-1; 9 nucleotides agree with TRBD2. The germline V gene has CDR1 SGHVS and CDR2 FNYEAQ. CDR3 length: 16 residues. Losses at the gene ends were 0 bases for V and 6 bases for J; bases not matched to a gene: 6. The CDR3 nucleotides are TGTGCCAGCAGCTTAGCCGGGACTAGCTACGGCAATGAGCAGTTCTTC. Its translation is CASSLAGTSYGNEQFF.

This chain joins TRBV11-2 and TRBJ2-7; TRBD1 is a possible D gene (6 bases). The CDR3 consists of 14 residues. CDR1 and CDR2 from the germline V gene are SGHAT and FQNNGV. V lost 7 bases and J 3 bases, leaving 16 bases between the germline ends. As DNA, the CDR3 is TGTGCCAGCAATACCGGGACATCCCTCTACGAGCAGTACTTC. It codes for CASNTGTSLYEQYF.

This clonotype was observed many times. V usage is TRBV29-1 and J usage is TRBJ1-2, with D possibly being TRBD1 (5 bases). V shed 7 bases and J shed 3 bases, with 15 bases lying between them. CDR3 length: 13 residues. Germline values: CDR1 SQVTM, CDR2 ANQGSEA. The CDR3 DNA sequence: TGCAGCGCCGGCCGGGACTTATACTATGGCTACACCTTC. This codes for CSAGRDLYYGYTF.

This clonotype was seen many times. The chain couples TRBV7-9 to TRBJ1-4; the D is unclear. This CDR3 has 15 amino acids. The germline V gene encodes CDR1 SEHNR and CDR2 FQNEAQ (reference sequence). V was cut by 2 bases and J by 2 bases, with 9 bases left in between. The DNA for the CDR3 is TGTGCCAGCAGCTTAACCCTGGGGACTAATGAAAAACTGTTTTTT. Its protein product is CASSLTLGTNEKLFF.

This clonotype was found a few times. This sequence joins TRBV3-1 and TRBJ2-7; 9 bases are shared with TRBD1. The trim removed 5 bases at V and 6 bases at J, leaving 8 bases unmatched. The germline V gene encodes CDR1 LGHDT and CDR2 YNNKEL (reference sequence). There are 14 residues in the CDR3. The CDR3 nucleotides are TGTGCCAGCAGCTCCAGGGACAGGGTTCGCGAGCAGTACTTC. It codes for CASSSRDRVREQYF.

This clonotype was detected only a few times. The chain uses TRBV5-1 and TRBJ1-2, with a weak D call TRBD1 (5 bases). Trimming cost V 4 bases and J 4 bases, with 14 bases left between them. This CDR3 region has 14 residues. CDR1 is SGHRS, CDR2 YFSETQ, per germline. As DNA, the CDR3 is TGCGCCAGCAGCCTAAACGGGGGACCCTATGGCTACACCTTC. Encoded protein: CASSLNGGPYGYTF.

This clonotype was observed once. The chain combines TRBV7-2 with TRBJ2-1; D might be TRBD1 (6 bases). V gave up 5 bases and J gave up 4 bases, with 15 bases separating them. This CDR3 has 15 amino acids. Germline CDR1 and CDR2: SGHTA and FQGNSA. CDR3 DNA sequence: TGTGCCAGCAGCCCGCCCGGACAGTTATACAATGAGCAGTTCTTC. Translated: CASSPPGQLYNEQFF. Combining the CDR3 with reference TRBV7-2 and TRBJ2-1 gives the whole variable domain GAGVSQSPSNKVTEKGKDVELRCDPISGHTALYWYRQSLGQGLEFLIYFQGNSAPDKSGLPSDRFSAERTGGSVSTLTIQRTQQEDSAVYLCASSPPGQLYNEQFFGPGTRLTVL.

This clonotype was observed a handful of times. This CDR3 reads CSATSTEREFYEQYF. The CDR3 bases are TGCAGTGCCACCTCGACGGAGCGGGAGTTCTACGAGCAGTACTTC. The genes are TRBV20-1 and TRBJ2-7; 8 nucleotides line up with TRBD2. Germline V gene sequence: CDR1 DFQATT, CDR2 SNEGSKA (reference sequence). The CDR3 runs to 15 residues. V lost 6 bases, J lost 3 bases, and 13 bases stayed unmatched.

V is TRBV27 and J is TRBJ2-7, with D unclear. V was shortened by 5 bases and J by 2 bases, with 13 bases between the two germline ends. This CDR3 is 14 amino acids long. Germline V gene data show CDR1 as MNHEY and CDR2 as SMNVEV (reference sequence). The DNA for the CDR3 is TGTGCCAGCAGTCGGAGATTCCCTACCTACGAGCAGTACTTC. It codes for CASSRRFPTYEQYF.

The table lists this clonotype with a few counts. The chain links TRBV5-1 to TRBJ2-1, with 8 bases aligning to TRBD1. Germline CDR1 and CDR2: SGHRS and YFSETQ. V was clipped by 1 base and J by 1 base; unmatched bases: 4. The CDR3 runs to 16 residues. The CDR3 sequence is CASSLLGQASYNEQFF. The CDR3 bases are TGCGCCAGCAGCTTGCTGGGACAGGCATCCTACAATGAGCAGTTCTTC.

This clonotype was detected many times. The chain employs TRBV2 and TRBJ1-2; weak D call: TRBD1 (6 bases). This CDR3 is built from 14 residues. The V and J ends lost 4 bases and 5 bases respectively, with 14 bases between them. CDR1 SNHLY and CDR2 FYNNEI come from the germline V gene. The CDR3 coding sequence is TGTGCCAGCAGTGCCCAGGGGAGTGGGTATGGCTACACCTTC. The encoded protein is CASSAQGSGYGYTF.

This clonotype has just a few counts. Written as DNA, the CDR3 is TGTGCCAGCAGCTTAACACCGTTCTCTGGAAACACCATATATTTT. It is translated as CASSLTPFSGNTIYF. The chain uses TRBV7-3 and TRBJ1-3; no definite D call. The CDR3 has 15 residues. CDR1 SGHTA and CDR2 FQGTGA come from the germline V gene. The ends were cut back, 0 bases at V and 0 bases at J, with 6 bases in the middle.

This clonotype was seen repeatedly, ten times or more. The chain couples TRBV5-1 to TRBJ2-3; the D gene is possibly TRBD1 (5 bases). V was clipped by 0 bases and J by 2 bases, with 7 bases between them. The CDR3 runs to 14 residues. Germline lookup yields CDR1 SGHRS and CDR2 YFSETQ. In DNA form, the CDR3 reads TGCGCCAGCAGCTTGGAGGGGTTCACAGATACGCAGTATTTT. Translated, it gives CASSLEGFTDTQYF.

Many counts were recorded for this clonotype. The rearrangement uses TRBV6-1 and TRBJ2-7, with 7 positions matching TRBD2. V dropped 1 base and J dropped 7; count of bases not matched to a gene: 7. The germline V gene has CDR1 MNHNS and CDR2 SASEGT. The CDR3 covers 14 residues. CDR3 sequence (DNA): TGTGCCAGCAGTGAAGAACCCGGACTAGGGGAGCAGTACTTC. It yields the protein CASSEEPGLGEQYF.

This clonotype was observed a few times. The chain combines TRBV5-1 with TRBJ1-2; no definite D call. The CDR3 contains 16 residues. Germline CDR1 is SGHRS and CDR2 is YFSETQ. V was cut by 3 bases and J by 6 bases, with 21 bases left in between. The CDR3 sequence: CASSYYVVSPVNGYTF. CDR3 in DNA: TGCGCCAGCAGCTACTACGTTGTTAGCCCCGTAAATGGCTACACCTTC.

The chain has TRBV7-2 and TRBJ2-5; D call uncertain. V was clipped by 2 bases and J by 5 bases, with 9 bases between them. CDR1 is SGHTA and CDR2 is FQGNSA in the germline V gene. The CDR3 contains 13 residues. The CDR3 sequence: CASSLMSVETQYF. CDR3 coding DNA: TGTGCCAGCAGCTTAATGAGCGTGGAGACCCAGTACTTC.

This chain joins TRBV20-1 and TRBJ2-2; possible D gene TRBD2, 5 bases. Germline CDR1 is DFQATT and CDR2 is SNEGSKA (reference sequence). The CDR3 is 13 amino acids. Trimming pared 5 bases from V and 4 bases from J, leaving 11 bases between. CDR3 amino acids: CSAFAGITGELFF. The CDR3 DNA follows: TGCAGTGCTTTCGCCGGGATCACCGGGGAGCTGTTTTTT.